This T cell receptor delta chain was recorded in a study of Vδ1+ human thymocytes. Germline trimming cut 3 bases from V and 0 bases from J; bases unmatched to any gene: 21. The length of the CDR3 is 22 residues. Germline values: CDR1 TSWWSYY, CDR2 QGS. This clone was counted between two and nine times. Antigen specificity is unknown. Study conclusions and caveats: Highly polyclonal TRG and TRD repertoires with Gaussian CDR3 length distributions appeared in thymus. TRD repertoires were essentially private, unlike widely shared TRG clonotypes. Unlike peripheral blood Vdelta1+ controls, thymic delta-chain sequences included approximately 20% Vdelta2 and few Vdelta3.

The template was reverse-transcribed extracted RNA. Multiplex PCR used pooled V-gene forward primers and a constant-region reverse primer to amplify CDR3s. TCRdb ran CATT on the multiplex PCR reads. The sample lists over 65,000 delta-chain clones; around 35% were seen once. Specimen: Vdelta1+ gamma-delta thymocytes from the thymus. Indicated subset: FACS-sorted CD3+ TCRalphabeta- TCRVdelta1+ TCRVdelta2- thymocytes. This chain connects TRDV1 to TRDJ1; 11 bases are shared with TRDD3. This receptor was identified in a boy younger than two who had congenital heart surgery. Here the CDR3 reads CALGDASRPTGGYFRYTDKLIF. CDR3 DNA: TGTGCTCTTGGGGACGCCTCCCGTCCTACTGGGGGATATTTCCGATACACCGATAAACTCATCTTT.